The 24 T cell receptor beta chains below all came from one sample that was sequenced in a study of T cells in narcolepsy. Sequenced by immunoSEQ multiplex PCR; TCRdb stores in-frame clones only, minus some. There are 15,000 or so clones in the sample; 72% occur only once, and 11% to 15% lies in the top ten. The source material was CD45RA- memory CD8+ T cells from PBMCs. The receptor set was obtained from a human donor with narcolepsy.

The V call is TRBV19, the J call TRBJ2-1; 7 bases are shared with TRBD2. With 6 bases clipped from V and 12 bases from J, the junction kept 5 bases outside the gene matches. This CDR3 is built from 11 residues. Germline-derived CDR1 and CDR2 are LNHDA and SQIVND (reference sequence). CDR3 nucleotide sequence: TGTGCCAGTAGATTAGGGAGGGGGCAGTTCTTC. This translates into CASRLGRGQFF.

The J gene is TRBJ2-7, the V gene TRBV7-6; 7 bases fit TRBD2. CDR1 and CDR2 from the germline V gene are SGHVS and FNYEAQ. The CDR3 runs 14 residues. V dropped 5 bases and J dropped 3; count of bases not matched to a gene: 7. The CDR3 nucleotides are TGTGCCAGCAGCCCTTGGGGCGGGGGCTACGAGCAGTACTTC. Translation gives CASSPWGGGYEQYF.

This clone showed up just a few times. The J gene is TRBJ2-7, the V gene TRBV18, with D perhaps TRBD1 (7 bases). Germline CDR1 is KGHSH and CDR2 is LQKENI. The CDR3 has 16 amino acids. Trimming took off 3 bases at V and 4 bases at J, with 19 bases between the two ends. The DNA for the CDR3 is TGTGCCAGCTCACCCGCAGGGGGACTTGCGAAGTACGAGCAGTACTTC. It encodes CASSPAGGLAKYEQYF.

V is TRBV5-5 and J is TRBJ2-7; D remains unclear. Germline CDR1 SGHKS, CDR2 YYEKEE (reference sequence). The CDR3 length is 14 residues. Trimming shortened V by 0 bases and J by 3 bases, and 10 bases separated the two germline ends. The CDR3 DNA sequence: TGTGCCAGCAGCTTGGGCTACAGAGGCTACGAGCAGTACTTC. The encoded protein is CASSLGYRGYEQYF.

The V gene is TRBV2, the J gene TRBJ2-5; a weak D match, TRBD2 (5 bases). The end of the DNA is better explained by TRBJ2-7, so the J call may be wrong. Germline values: CDR1 SNHLY, CDR2 FYNNEI. CDR3 length: 14 residues. The CDR3 here is CASSEREPVNEQYF. The CDR3 bases are TGTGCCAGCAGTGAACGGGAACCCGTTAACGAGCAGTACTTC.

J is TRBJ2-1 and V is TRBV15, with 11 bases identical to TRBD2. This CDR3 region has 17 residues. Germline CDR1 and CDR2: LNHNV and YYDKDF (reference sequence). The junction had 7 bases not matched to a gene; V was cut back by 4 bases and J by 2 bases. CDR3 amino acids: CATSNGLAGLPYNEQFF. In DNA form, the CDR3 reads TGTGCCACCAGCAACGGACTAGCGGGCCTTCCCTACAATGAGCAGTTCTTC.

The J gene is TRBJ2-3, the V gene TRBV5-8; 7 positions agree with TRBD1. CDR1 is SGHTS, CDR2 YDEGEE, per germline. After removal of 6 bases from V and 0 bases from J, the junction contained 7 bases not matched to a gene. The CDR3 is 15 amino acids. CDR3 DNA sequence: TGTGCCAGCACCCTAGGGGGACAGAGCACAGATACGCAGTATTTT. Translated: CASTLGGQSTDTQYF. Complete variable domain (other parts from reference TRBV5-8 and TRBJ2-3): EAGVTQSPTHLIKTRGQQATLRCSPISGHTSVYWYQQALGLGLQFLLWYDEGEERNRGNFPPRFSGRQFPNYSSELNVNALELEDSALYLCASTLGGQSTDTQYFGPGTRLTVL.

The rearrangement links TRBV19 to TRBJ2-1, with TRBD2 identical over 12 bases. This CDR3 contains 19 residues. The V gene end was trimmed by 1 base and the J gene end by 0 bases; junction bases not matched to a gene: 7. Looked up from germline, CDR1 is LNHDA and CDR2 is SQIVND (reference sequence). CDR3 residues: CASSIARLAGESSYNEQFF. Written as DNA, the CDR3 is TGTGCCAGTAGTATAGCCCGACTAGCGGGAGAGAGCTCCTACAATGAGCAGTTCTTC. The full variable domain, its missing parts supplied by reference TRBV19 and TRBJ2-1, is DGGITQSPKYLFRKEGQNVTLSCEQNLNHDAMYWYRQDPGQGLRLIYYSQIVNDFQKGDIAEGYSVSREKKESFPLTVTSAQKNPTAFYLCASSIARLAGESSYNEQFFGPGTRLTVL.

There are a few counts of this clone. The gene calls are TRBV27 and TRBJ1-1; D not resolved. The CDR3 is 14 residues long. V was pared by 5 bases and J by 6 bases, with 16 bases between. The germline CDR1 and CDR2 sequences are MNHEY and SMNVEV (reference sequence). CDR3 coding DNA: TGTGCCAGCAGTGGCCCTCGGGGAGGCCCTGAAGCTTTCTTT. Translation: CASSGPRGGPEAFF.

The chain uses TRBV11-2 and TRBJ2-7; 8 bases are a match to TRBD2. The V gene end was trimmed by 2 bases and the J gene end by 2 bases; junction bases not matched to a gene: 2. The CDR3 length is 14 residues. Germline V gene data show CDR1 as SGHAT and CDR2 as FQNNGV. CDR3 region: CASSLSGGPYEQYF. CDR3 nucleotide sequence: TGTGCCAGCAGCTTATCGGGAGGGCCCTACGAGCAGTACTTC.

In this sample, this clone turned up a few times. The chain is built from TRBV6-6 and TRBJ2-7; 10 bases are a match to TRBD2. This CDR3 is 15 amino acids long. V lost 7 bases, J lost 0 bases, and 6 bases stayed unmatched. From germline, CDR1 is MNHNY and CDR2 SVGAGI (reference sequence). The CDR3 sequence: CASTISGRLSYEQYF. DNA for the CDR3: TGTGCCAGCACTATTAGCGGGAGGCTCTCCTACGAGCAGTACTTC.

The chain joins TRBV6-6 to TRBJ2-7, with unresolved D. Trimming cost V 8 bases and J 3 bases, with 5 bases left between them. The CDR3 length is 10 residues. From germline, CDR1 is MNHNY and CDR2 SVGAGI (reference sequence). The CDR3 here is CASLGYEQYF. The CDR3 DNA is TGTGCCAGCTTAGGCTACGAGCAGTACTTC.

V is TRBV9 and J is TRBJ2-3; 12 bases line up with TRBD2. The CDR3 extends over 16 amino acids. Unmatched junction bases numbered 6, after V lost 2 bases and J lost 5 bases. The germline V gene has CDR1 SGDLS and CDR2 YYNGEE. This CDR3 reads CASSVYMTSGGDTQYF. CDR3 nucleotides: TGTGCCAGCAGCGTCTATATGACTAGCGGGGGAGATACGCAGTATTTT.

The chain links TRBV9 to TRBJ2-1; D gene ambiguous. The CDR3 has 15 amino acids. The germline V and J ends were trimmed by 0 bases and 0 bases, with 7 bases remaining between them. Germline V CDR1 and CDR2: SGDLS, YYNGEE. The CDR3 spells CASSVDPDSYNEQFF. The CDR3 DNA sequence: TGTGCCAGCAGCGTAGATCCCGACTCCTACAATGAGCAGTTCTTC.

The chain employs TRBV19 and TRBJ2-3, with D tentatively TRBD2 (6 bases). From germline, CDR1 is LNHDA and CDR2 SQIVND (reference sequence). Deletions cut 0 bases from V and 0 bases from J, with 13 bases between. The CDR3 sequence is 17 residues long. DNA of the CDR3: TGTGCCAGTAGTATAGAAATTTCGGGACTCAGCACAGATACGCAGTATTTT. It translates to CASSIEISGLSTDTQYF.

The V gene is TRBV9, the J gene TRBJ2-3; 9 nucleotides align to TRBD2. The CDR3 loop spans 16 amino acids. V was pared by 2 bases and J by 1 base, with 5 bases of the junction left unmatched. Germline CDR1 is SGDLS and CDR2 is YYNGEE. The CDR3 bases are TGTGCCAGCAGCGTTCAAGGCGGGGGGGGCACAGATACGCAGTATTTT. This sequence encodes CASSVQGGGGTDTQYF.

The V gene is TRBV9, the J gene TRBJ2-7; unclear D gene. The V and J ends lost 0 bases and 3 bases respectively, with 7 bases between them. The CDR3 runs 13 residues. CDR1 and CDR2 (germline): SGDLS, YYNGEE. The CDR3 sequence is CASSVGHDYEQYF. The CDR3 region has the DNA TGTGCCAGCAGCGTAGGACATGACTACGAGCAGTACTTC.

This chain links TRBV27 with TRBJ2-1; D gene unclear. CDR3 length equals 15 residues. The germline V gene encodes CDR1 MNHEY and CDR2 SMNVEV (reference sequence). V shed 6 bases and J shed 2 bases, with 14 bases lying between them. Written as DNA, the CDR3 is TGTGCCAGCAGCCGGCTGGGCGGAACCTACAATGAGCAGTTCTTC. Its translation: CASSRLGGTYNEQFF.

This clone was recorded only once. The J gene is TRBJ2-1, the V gene TRBV6-5, with unresolved D. V shed 2 bases and J shed 6 bases, with 8 bases lying between them. This CDR3 has 13 residues. From germline, CDR1 is MNHEY and CDR2 SVGAGI. The DNA for the CDR3 is TGTGCCAGCAGTTACGTCCAGTTCAATGAGCAGTTCTTC. Amino acid sequence: CASSYVQFNEQFF.

The chain recombines TRBV23-1 with TRBJ2-7; 9 bases are a match to TRBD2. TRBV23-1 is noted as an ORF with a role that remains uncertain. CDR3 length: 16 residues. The J segment lost 4 bases and the V segment lost 0 bases, leaving 7 bases of the junction unmatched. CDR3 region: CASSQSMRRGGYEQYF. The CDR3 nucleotides read TGCGCCAGCAGTCAATCAATGCGGCGGGGGGGATACGAGCAGTACTTC.

Only a few counts were recorded for this clone. The V call is TRBV7-8, the J call TRBJ2-1; 7 bases map to TRBD2. CDR1 is SGHVS, CDR2 FQNEAQ, per germline. J lost 8 bases, V lost 0 bases, and 10 bases had no gene match. This CDR3 has 16 amino acids. CDR3 region: CASSLASSGPVDEQFF. The CDR3, as DNA: TGTGCCAGCAGCTTAGCGTCTAGCGGACCCGTGGATGAGCAGTTCTTC. Variable domain in full (rest from reference TRBV7-8 and TRBJ2-1): GAGVSQSPRYKVAKRGQDVALRCDPISGHVSLFWYQQALGQGPEFLTYFQNEAQLDKSGLPSDRFFAERPEGSVSTLKIQRTQQEDSAVYLCASSLASSGPVDEQFFGPGTRLTVL.

The CDR3 DNA reads as TGTGCCAGCAGCTTAGTAAGGCAGAAAGAGCAGTTCTTC. Protein sequence: CASSLVRQKEQFF. This sequence joins TRBV7-9 and TRBJ2-1; D remains unclear. The V gene's germline CDR1 is SEHNR and CDR2 FQNEAQ (reference sequence). The CDR3 has 13 amino acids. Between the trimmed V and J ends, which lost 1 base and 10 bases, there was a span of 11 bases.

In the case of this clone: An end of the junction does not agree with germline; a read error may underlie this. The rearrangement links TRBV7-7 to TRBJ2-1; D might be TRBD1 (6 bases). Germline V gene sequence: CDR1 SSHAT, CDR2 FNYEAQ (reference sequence). The CDR3 length is 14 residues. The CDR3 coding sequence is TGTGCTAGCAGCTTACTGGACAGCTACAATGAGCAGTTCTTC. Its protein is CASSLLDSYNEQFF.

This chain connects TRBV7-9 to TRBJ1-5; D unresolved. The CDR3 contains 14 residues. Germline CDR1 is SEHNR and CDR2 is FQNEAQ (reference sequence). V lost 1 base and J lost 6, with 10 bases in between. Here the CDR3 reads CASSLGGFGQPQHF. CDR3 DNA sequence: TGTGCCAGCAGCTTAGGGGGTTTTGGTCAGCCCCAGCATTTT.